Listed below are T cell receptor beta chains from one sample, sequenced in a study of patients and donors after allogeneic stem cell transplantation. TCRdb ran MiXCR on the RT-PCR reads and lists one entry per CDR3 protein. The data show about a million distinct CDR3 sequences, more than 15% seen once. Sequenced: blood, either unsorted or a sorted T cell fraction (not recorded which). These receptor sequences come from a human donor who was either an allogeneic HSCT recipient or a stem cell or donor lymphocyte infusion donor (not recorded which). It is not recorded whose cells these are; they may come from a transplant donor. CDR3s include the opening cysteine and the closing phenylalanine or tryptophan. Each record gives: V gene, clone size, J gene, D gene, CDR3 DNA, CDR3 protein. D genes are given only for firm matches. The listing skips clone size in some rows; elsewhere it reads once, few, many or a size class.

>TRBV25-1|few|TRBJ2-5|.
TGTGCCAGCAGTGAACCCGGAAAAGGTGGGGAGACCCAGTACTTC
CASSEPGKGGETQYF
>TRBV25-1|.|TRBJ2-2|.
TGTGCCAGCAGTGCCTGGGGCAGGAAGACGAACACCGGGGAGCTGTTTTTT
CASSAWGRKTNTGELFF
>TRBV6-1|few|TRBJ2-2|.
TGTGCCAGCAACACCTTGGGCACCGGGGAGCTGTTTTTT
CASNTLGTGELFF
>TRBV20-1|many|TRBJ2-7|.
TGCAGTGCCCCCTTCGGTAGCGAGCAGTACTTC
CSAPFGSEQYF
>TRBV15|.|TRBJ2-1|TRBD2
TGTGCCACCAGCACGGGACTAGCGGGACCCGCTATCTCCTACAATGAGCAGTTCTTC
CATSTGLAGPAISYNEQFF
>TRBV7-2|.|TRBJ2-3|TRBD2
TGTGCCAGCAGCCCCCGAGCGGGAGGACTCACAGATACGCAGTATTTT
CASSPRAGGLTDTQYF
>TRBV12-3/TRBV12-4|.|TRBJ1-3|TRBD1
TGTGCCAGCAGTTTAACAATTCTGACAGGGGACTCCGGAAACACCATATATTTT
CASSLTILTGDSGNTIYF
>TRBV25-1|few|TRBJ2-7|.
TGTGCCAGCAGTCCGCACCCCCTCCGGGCCCTTCACTACGAGCAGTACTTC
CASSPHPLRALHYEQYF
>TRBV9|.|TRBJ2-1|.
TGTGCCAGCAGCGCCTCGGAGGGACCCTACAATGAGCAGTTCTTC
CASSASEGPYNEQFF
>TRBV28|.|TRBJ1-4|.
TGTGCCAGCAGTTCGGCCCGAGAAAAACTGTTTTTT
CASSSAREKLFF
>TRBV6-2/TRBV6-3|.|TRBJ2-2|TRBD1
TGTGCCAGCAGATGGACAGGGGGAGCGACCGGGGAGCTGTTTTTT
CASRWTGGATGELFF
>TRBV29-1|few|TRBJ1-2|.
TGCAGCGTTCAGGGGAGGAATGGCTACACCTTC
CSVQGRNGYTF
>TRBV20-1|many|TRBJ2-1|TRBD2
TGCAGTGCTATTCGGGCTAGCGGGGGGGCGGACAATGAGCAGTTCTTC
CSAIRASGGADNEQFF
>TRBV12-3/TRBV12-4|many|TRBJ2-1|.
TGTGCCAGCAGTTTTTCGGACTACACCACCGATGAGCAGTTCTTC
CASSFSDYTTDEQFF
>TRBV20-1|.|TRBJ1-4|.
TGCAGTGCAAGGGACATTCGGAGTGAAAAACTGTTTTTT
CSARDIRSEKLFF
>TRBV2|few|TRBJ1-4|TRBD1
TGTGCCAGCAGCCGAGGGACAGCAACTAATGAAAAACTGTTTTTT
CASSRGTATNEKLFF
>TRBV7-7|.|TRBJ2-3|.
TGTGCTAGCAGCCAAAACCCGGCTAGCACAGATACGCAGTATTTT
CASSQNPASTDTQYF
>TRBV9|.|TRBJ2-1|TRBD2
TGTGCCAGCAGTTCCCAAACGGGAGGCCCCTACAATGAGCAGTTCTTC
CASSSQTGGPYNEQFF
>TRBV7-8|.|TRBJ1-4|TRBD1
TGTGCCAGCAGCTCTTTTTCGGGACAGGGGGCTGAAAAACTGTTTTTT
CASSSFSGQGAEKLFF
>TRBV12-3/TRBV12-4|few|TRBJ2-3|TRBD1
TGTGCCAGCAGTTACAGGGGCGGCACAGATACGCAGTATTTT
CASSYRGGTDTQYF
>TRBV6-1|.|TRBJ2-1|TRBD1
TGTGCCAGCAGGAGGGGGACAGGAACAAACAATGAGCAGTTCTTC
CASRRGTGTNNEQFF
>TRBV12-3/TRBV12-4|.|TRBJ1-6|.
TGTGCCAGCAGTTTAAGGGCGGGGCATTCTTCACCCCTCCACTTT
CASSLRAGHSSPLHF